This T cell receptor (beta chain) was found in a study of shared clonotypes between healthy human individuals. This clone was seen only once. Antigen: not known. CD45RO-negative cells were positively selected for CCR7, leaving out terminally differentiated effector memory CD45RA+ cells. Study results and limitations: Despite large depth, rarefaction showed incomplete sorted-subset sequencing. Limitation of the genetic and exposure-history diversity represented came from the few donors.

Assay used: immunoSEQ multiplex PCR; TCRdb lists only in-frame clones, some missing. Among some 2,100,000 clones listed, roughly 91% were seen once. The germline V gene encodes CDR1 SGDLS and CDR2 YYNGEE. The V segment lost 4 bases and the J segment 1 base; nucleotides outside the gene matches: 7. This CDR3 is 15 amino acids long. The chain employs TRBV9 and TRBJ1-1; 7 bases are a match to TRBD1. The TCR originated in a man between 18 and 29 years old in good health. Some clones in this sample may be carry-over from other donors' samples. The sample consisted of naive CD8+ T cells from PBMCs. As DNA, the CDR3 is TGTGCCAGCAGCCAAAACAGGGGTGGGAACACTGAAGCTTTCTTT. Translation: CASSQNRGGNTEAFF.